This section outlines one T cell receptor (beta chain) sequence together with its context. The CDR3 runs 12 residues. Germline CDR1 reads MGHRA; CDR2 reads YSYEKL. V lost 0 bases, J lost 7 bases, and 7 bases lay in between. This entry is derived from a study of OX40 agonist ivuxolimab in advanced cancers. Measured with immunoSEQ multiplex PCR; TCRdb has only the in-frame clones, and not every one. The data hold about 26,000 clones, with 85% to 90% observed a single time. The sample here was CD4+ or CD8+ T cells sorted from blood, taken in a trial of the OX40 agonist ivuxolimab. The V and J genes are TRBV4-1 and TRBJ2-7; a possible D gene is TRBD1 (6 bases). This TCR came from an adult with an advanced solid tumor such as melanoma, head and neck, liver or kidney cancer. CDR3 protein: CASSQDGQEQYF. Written as DNA, the CDR3 is TGCGCCAGCAGCCAAGATGGACAGGAGCAGTACTTC.